These 16 T cell receptor beta chains originate from one sample sequenced in a study of cytomegalovirus exposure and HLA in healthy donors. The study ran its PCR with 60 Vbeta and 13 Jbeta primers. Data came from immunoSEQ multiplex PCR; TCRdb stores just in-frame clones and leaves some out. The sample records some 95,000 clones, about three quarters being singletons. What was sequenced was PBMCs. The origin of the receptors is a man aged 45 to 65 in good health and CMV-seropositive.

The J gene is TRBJ2-7, the V gene TRBV5-4, with D possibly matching TRBD1 (5 bases). CDR1 SGHNT and CDR2 YYREEE come from the germline V gene (reference sequence). Trimming left V 1 base short and J 2 bases short, with 13 bases between. CDR3 length: 15 residues. In DNA, the CDR3 is TGTGCCAGCAGCTTGCCTTGGGGCGGTCCCTACGAGCAGTACTTC. Translated: CASSLPWGGPYEQYF.

The sample holds one count of this clone. The chain has TRBV5-1 and TRBJ1-4; TRBD1 matches 10 bases. After removal of 7 bases from V and 5 bases from J, the junction contained 5 bases not matched to a gene. This CDR3 spans 14 amino acids. The germline V gene encodes CDR1 SGHRS and CDR2 YFSETQ. CDR3 coding DNA: TGCGCCAGCGGGAAGGGACAGGGGAATGAAAAACTGTTTTTT. Translating it yields CASGKGQGNEKLFF.

This clone appeared once. The CDR3: CASRFSGGVPRNEQFF. In nucleotides, the CDR3 is TGTGCCAGCAGATTTAGCGGGGGGGTTCCCCGCAATGAGCAGTTCTTC. V is TRBV28 and J is TRBJ2-1; 11 bases line up with TRBD2. The CDR3 spans 16 residues. Germline V gives CDR1 MDHEN, CDR2 SYDVKM. After removal of 6 bases from V and 6 bases from J, the junction contained 10 bases not matched to a gene.

The V call is TRBV6-1, the J call TRBJ1-2; D perhaps matches TRBD1 (5 bases). CDR1 MNHNS and CDR2 SASEGT come from the germline V gene. V was clipped by 2 bases and J by 8 bases, with 12 bases between them. The CDR3 spans 13 residues. The CDR3 here is CASSERQPRGYTF. In DNA form, the CDR3 reads TGTGCCAGCAGTGAACGACAGCCAAGAGGCTACACCTTC.

The chain joins TRBV4-3 to TRBJ2-2; TRBD1 agrees at 9 bases. With 4 bases clipped from V and 7 bases from J, the junction kept 4 bases outside the gene matches. The germline CDR1 and CDR2 sequences are LGHNA and YSLEER. The CDR3 extends over 14 amino acids. The CDR3 is CASSPGTGIGELFF. CDR3 bases: TGCGCCAGCAGCCCAGGGACAGGGATCGGGGAGCTGTTTTTT.

This clone was found once. The gene calls are TRBV7-3 and TRBJ2-3; 9 positions match TRBD1. Germline lookup yields CDR1 SGHTA and CDR2 FQGTGA. The CDR3 is 14 amino acids. The J segment lost 3 bases and the V segment lost 4 bases, leaving 2 bases of the junction unmatched. CDR3 amino acids: CASSSDRGTDTQYF. DNA for the CDR3: TGTGCCAGCAGCTCGGACAGGGGAACAGATACGCAGTATTTT.

The chain links TRBV11-1 to TRBJ2-1; D not resolved. This CDR3 is built from 15 residues. The V end was cut by 5 bases, the J end by 3 bases, with 14 bases between. The germline CDR1 and CDR2 sequences are SGHAT and FQDESV (reference sequence). This chain's CDR3 is CASSHSTLNYNEQFF. The CDR3 bases are TGTGCCAGCAGCCACTCAACGTTGAACTACAATGAGCAGTTCTTC.

CDR3 sequence reads: CASSDSLAGGQMGTDTQYF. For the CDR3, the DNA is TGCGCCAGCAGTGACTCCCTAGCGGGGGGGCAAATGGGGACAGATACGCAGTATTTT. The chain joins TRBV10-1 to TRBJ2-3; 12 bases are a match to TRBD2. Looked up from germline, CDR1 is WNHNN and CDR2 is SYGVQD (reference sequence). This CDR3 is 19 amino acids long. V shed 3 bases, J shed 3 bases, and the junction held 13 bases outside the gene matches.

V usage is TRBV5-8 and J usage is TRBJ2-3, with D possibly being TRBD2 (7 bases). Germline CDR1 SGHTS, CDR2 YDEGEE. CDR3 size: 14 residues. V lost 7 bases, J lost 3 bases, and 15 bases lay in between. This chain's CDR3 is CASRSGGLTDTQYF. The CDR3 DNA sequence: TGTGCCAGCCGATCGGGGGGCTTAACAGATACGCAGTATTTT.

The V call is TRBV5-1, the J call TRBJ2-3, with 8 positions matching TRBD2. This CDR3 is built from 16 residues. Germline V gene sequence: CDR1 SGHRS, CDR2 YFSETQ. Trimming at V came to 0 bases and at J to 3 bases, leaving 6 bases not matched to a gene. Written as DNA, the CDR3 is TGCGCCAGCAGCTTGGATACAGCGGGGGTTACAGATACGCAGTATTTT. Translation gives CASSLDTAGVTDTQYF.

V gene TRBV11-1 combines with J gene TRBJ1-1; D may be TRBD1 (6 bases). CDR1 SGHAT and CDR2 FQDESV come from the germline V gene (reference sequence). V gave up 5 bases and J gave up 1 base, with 8 bases separating them. The CDR3 is 13 amino acids. CDR3 residues: CASSPTGNTEAFF. The CDR3 nucleotides read TGTGCCAGCAGCCCGACAGGGAACACTGAAGCTTTCTTT.

V gene TRBV7-8 combines with J gene TRBJ1-1; possible D gene TRBD1, 6 bases. Trimming cost V 5 bases and J 1 base, with 20 bases left between them. Germline V lookup: CDR1 SGHVS, CDR2 FQNEAQ. There are 17 residues in the CDR3. The CDR3 loop reads CASSPKRRQAPNTEAFF. In DNA, the CDR3 is TGTGCCAGCAGCCCCAAGCGTCGACAGGCCCCGAACACTGAAGCTTTCTTT.

The V call is TRBV7-9, the J call TRBJ1-1; 8 bases agree with TRBD1. Germline CDR1 reads SEHNR; CDR2 reads FQNEAQ (reference sequence). V shed 6 bases, J shed 4 bases, and the junction held 7 bases outside the gene matches. CDR3 length: 14 amino acids. The CDR3 sequence: CASRGITGGTEAFF. The CDR3 DNA reads TGTGCCAGCAGGGGTATTACAGGGGGCACTGAAGCTTTCTTT.

This clone has more than one count but fewer than ten. The rearrangement links TRBV11-2 to TRBJ1-1, with 11 bases lining up with TRBD1. There are 13 residues in the CDR3. Trimming cost V 8 bases and J 6 bases; bases outside gene matches: 5. CDR1 is SGHAT and CDR2 is FQNNGV in the germline V gene. CDR3 region: CASGQGADPEAFF. As DNA, the CDR3 is TGTGCCAGCGGACAGGGGGCGGACCCTGAAGCTTTCTTT.

The chain links TRBV27 to TRBJ1-2, with a possible D match to TRBD1 (5 bases). The CDR3 consists of 13 residues. Trimming took 6 bases from V and 6 from J, leaving 14 bases between them. The germline V gene encodes CDR1 MNHEY and CDR2 SMNVEV (reference sequence). CDR3 in DNA: TGTGCCAGCAGAGAAACGGCAGGGCATGGCTACACCTTC. Protein sequence: CASRETAGHGYTF.

This clone is a singleton in its sample. A read error may produce the germline difference seen at one junction end. The chain combines TRBV10-3 with TRBJ1-5; 8 positions agree with TRBD1. Germline values: CDR1 ENHRY, CDR2 SYGVKD. This CDR3 is 14 amino acids long. CDR3 nucleotide sequence: TGTGCCATCAGTGGACAGGGGACTGGTCAGCCCCAGAATTTT. It encodes CAISGQGTGQPQNF.